This paragraph reports one T cell receptor beta chain. The target antigen is unknown. This entry comes from a study of cytomegalovirus exposure and HLA in healthy donors. Study findings and constraints: The listing of about 150 TCR beta chains classed them as cytomegalovirus-associated. Three CMV-associated chains proved CMV antigen-specific in vitro.

V dropped 5 bases and J dropped 5; count of bases not matched to a gene: 4. CDR1 and CDR2 (germline): MNHEY, SMNVEV (reference sequence). The CDR3 loop spans 14 amino acids. TCRdb's table, derived via immunoSEQ multiplex PCR, lists solely in-frame clones and lacks some. Found here are about 170,000 clones, just under 90% of them singletons; the top ten hold over 9%. This clonotype originated in a woman between 18 and 30 years old in good health and CMV-seropositive. Material: PBMCs. The chain is built from TRBV27 and TRBJ2-7, with 12 bases lining up with TRBD1. The CDR3 protein is CASSRGTGGDEQYF. As DNA, the CDR3 is TGTGCCAGCAGTAGAGGGACAGGGGGCGACGAGCAGTACTTC.